This record looks at one T cell receptor (beta chain) sequence and its context. The antigen remains unidentified. The sample originates from a study of T cell repertoires in cytomegalovirus infection. Looking at the study overall: Recently identified HLA-C-restricted and well-studied HLA-B-restricted CMV epitopes were used. The study's findings and limits: HLA-C-restricted CMV-specific TCR beta clonotypes prevailed in the ex vivo response.

Trimming cost V 6 bases and J 4 bases, with 21 bases left between them. The CDR3 consists of 16 residues. TCRdb fed the reads into MiXCR, producing one record per CDR3 protein. Here the sample spans roughly 990,000 distinct CDR3 sequences, approximately 31% being singletons. This sequence joins TRBV12-3 or TRBV12-4 and TRBJ1-2; tentatively, D is TRBD1 (5 bases). The sample consisted of cultured CD8+ T cells from PBMCs, taken from culture after CMV antigen stimulation. The source is a human donor in good health (CMV status not recorded). Some clones in this sample may be carry-over from other donors' samples. The CDR3 region is CASSRTDNNVPYGYTF. CDR3 DNA: TGTGCCAGCAGCCGCACGGACAACAACGTTCCCTATGGCTACACCTTC.